One and the same sample provided the 16 T cell receptor beta chains below, sequenced in a study of CD8 T cells in cerebrospinal fluid in Alzheimer's disease. Using the 10x single-cell sequencing reads, TCRdb records one entry per CDR3 protein without DNA. The sample's table shows some 840 distinct CDR3 sequences. Source material: cerebrospinal fluid. Receptor source: a human donor with Parkinson's disease.

This clonotype is identified as hyperexpanded from frequency. CDR3 in amino acids: CSARASRGNNEQFF. The chain employs TRBV20-1 and TRBJ2-1; the TCRdb call, TRBD1, lacks DNA for checking. This CDR3 is built from 14 residues. Germline values: CDR1 DFQATT, CDR2 SNEGSKA (reference sequence).

The chain is built from TRBV28 and TRBJ1-3. This CDR3 spans 15 amino acids. Germline values: CDR1 MDHEN, CDR2 SYDVKM. This chain's CDR3 is CASGLGGEAGNTIYF.

Frequency places this clonotype as large. The chain combines TRBV7-2 with TRBJ2-1; the TRBD1 assignment by TCRdb is unverifiable without DNA. The CDR3 spans 14 residues. CDR1 is SGHTA, CDR2 FQGNSA, per germline. This chain's CDR3 is CASSLVPGTGTQFF.

CDR3 in amino acids: CAWSGGAHGYTF. The chain recombines TRBV30 with TRBJ1-2. The CDR3 contains 12 residues. Germline CDR1 and CDR2: GTSNPN and SVGIG (reference sequence).

This clonotype ranks as medium-sized (0.01 to 0.1%) in terms of frequency. The chain has TRBV12-3 or TRBV12-4 and TRBJ2-1; the D call of TRBD2 rests on TCRdb alone, since no DNA is present to check it. The length of the CDR3 is 11 residues. This chain's CDR3 is CASREDYWLFF.

This clonotype is classed as large by frequency. V usage is TRBV30 and J usage is TRBJ1-1; TCRdb indicates TRBD1, and absent DNA this call remains unverified. The CDR3 runs 13 residues. CDR1 and CDR2 (germline): GTSNPN, SVGIG (reference sequence). This chain's CDR3 is CAWRGTDNTEAFF. The variable domain in full, completed from reference TRBV30 and TRBJ1-1, reads SQTIHQWPATLVQPVGSPLSLECTVEGTSNPNLYWYRQAAGRGLQLLFYSVGIGQISSEVPQNLSASRPQDRQFILSSKKLLLSDSGFYLCAWRGTDNTEAFFGQGTRLTVV.

Frequency places this clonotype as large (0.1 to 1%). This chain uses TRBV27 with TRBJ2-4; TCRdb names TRBD1, which stays unverified in the absence of DNA. The CDR3 is 13 residues long. Germline-derived CDR1 and CDR2 are MNHEY and SMNVEV (reference sequence). The CDR3 spells CASSSPGPRIQYF.

This clonotype counts as medium-sized by frequency. The chain joins TRBV19 to TRBJ1-1; TCRdb returns TRBD1, unconfirmable since there is no DNA. Germline values: CDR1 LNHDA, CDR2 SQIVND (reference sequence). This CDR3 is built from 15 residues. The CDR3 sequence: CASSIGQGWPTEAFF. Complete variable domain (other parts from reference TRBV19 and TRBJ1-1): DGGITQSPKYLFRKEGQNVTLSCEQNLNHDAMYWYRQDPGQGLRLIYYSQIVNDFQKGDIAEGYSVSREKKESFPLTVTSAQKNPTAFYLCASSIGQGWPTEAFFGQGTRLTVV.

This clonotype is deemed medium-sized by its frequency. The CDR3 reads CASSDRPQGAGETQYF. The rearrangement links TRBV5-4 to TRBJ2-5; TCRdb calls TRBD1, which cannot be checked without DNA. Germline CDR1 and CDR2: SGHNT and YYREEE (reference sequence). This CDR3 is 16 amino acids long.

By frequency, this clonotype is medium-sized (0.01 to 0.1%). This chain uses TRBV5-1 with TRBJ2-2; the D call of TRBD2 rests on TCRdb alone, since no DNA is present to check it. Germline V gene data show CDR1 as SGHRS and CDR2 as YFSETQ. CDR3 length: 17 residues. CDR3 amino acids: CASSLDGSGRPTGELFF.

This clonotype is identified as large from frequency. Here the CDR3 reads CATRGGPTANTGELFF. The J gene is TRBJ2-2, the V gene TRBV7-2; TCRdb indicates TRBD2, and absent DNA this call remains unverified. The CDR3 has 16 amino acids. Germline CDR1 and CDR2: SGHTA and FQGNSA.

V gene TRBV28 combines with J gene TRBJ1-1; TCRdb returns TRBD1, unconfirmable since there is no DNA. The length of the CDR3 is 14 residues. Germline V lookup: CDR1 MDHEN, CDR2 SYDVKM. CDR3 protein: CASSVPGQGPEAFF.

This clonotype registers large by frequency. The chain links TRBV5-1 to TRBJ1-4; as DNA is missing, the TRBD1 call by TCRdb cannot be tested. The germline V gene has CDR1 SGHRS and CDR2 YFSETQ. The CDR3 is 16 amino acids. CDR3: CASSLAPDRQNEKLFF.

Its frequency marks this clonotype as medium-sized (0.01 to 0.1%). V and J are TRBV3-1 and TRBJ1-1. CDR3 length equals 14 residues. The germline V gene has CDR1 LGHDT and CDR2 YNNKEL (reference sequence). The CDR3 loop is CASSQAPVGRQAFF.

This clonotype registers large by frequency. The rearrangement joins TRBV20-1 to TRBJ2-1; TCRdb calls TRBD2, which cannot be checked without DNA. This CDR3 contains 13 residues. Per germline, CDR1 DFQATT and CDR2 SNEGSKA (reference sequence). The chain's CDR3 is CSAKAGGDNEQFF.

This chain links TRBV5-1 with TRBJ2-4; TCRdb proposes TRBD1, but this gene call is untestable without DNA. The CDR3 extends over 16 amino acids. Per the germline V gene, CDR1 is SGHRS and CDR2 is YFSETQ. CDR3 residues: CASSLEGFQVKNIQYF.